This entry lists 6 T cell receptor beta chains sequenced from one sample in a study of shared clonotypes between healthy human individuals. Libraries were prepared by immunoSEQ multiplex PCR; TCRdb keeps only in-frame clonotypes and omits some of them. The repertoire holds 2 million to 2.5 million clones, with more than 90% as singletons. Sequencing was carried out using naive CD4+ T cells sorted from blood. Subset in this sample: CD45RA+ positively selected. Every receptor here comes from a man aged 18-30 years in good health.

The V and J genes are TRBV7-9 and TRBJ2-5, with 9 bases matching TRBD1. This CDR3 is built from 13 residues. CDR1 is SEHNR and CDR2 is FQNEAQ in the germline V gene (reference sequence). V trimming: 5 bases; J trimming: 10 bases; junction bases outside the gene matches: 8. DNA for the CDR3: TGTGCCAGCAGCAAGGGACAGGGCCGGGACCAGTACTTC. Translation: CASSKGQGRDQYF.

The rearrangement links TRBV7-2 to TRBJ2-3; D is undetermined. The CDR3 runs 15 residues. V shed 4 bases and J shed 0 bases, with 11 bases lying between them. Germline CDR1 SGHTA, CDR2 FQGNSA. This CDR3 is CASSSLAASTDTQYF. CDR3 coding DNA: TGTGCCAGCAGCTCGTTGGCGGCGAGCACAGATACGCAGTATTTT.

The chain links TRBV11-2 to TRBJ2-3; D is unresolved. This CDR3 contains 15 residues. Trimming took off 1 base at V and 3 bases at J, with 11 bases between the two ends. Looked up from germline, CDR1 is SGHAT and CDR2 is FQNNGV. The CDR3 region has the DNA TGTGCCAGCAGCTTAGGGGTGCTAGTTACAGATACGCAGTATTTT. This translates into CASSLGVLVTDTQYF.

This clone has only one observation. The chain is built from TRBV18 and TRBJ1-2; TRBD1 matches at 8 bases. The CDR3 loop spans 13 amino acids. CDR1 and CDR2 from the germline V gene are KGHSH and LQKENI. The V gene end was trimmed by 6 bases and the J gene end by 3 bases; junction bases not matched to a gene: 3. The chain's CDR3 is CASSETGDYGYTF. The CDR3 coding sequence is TGTGCCAGCTCCGAGACAGGGGACTATGGCTACACCTTC.

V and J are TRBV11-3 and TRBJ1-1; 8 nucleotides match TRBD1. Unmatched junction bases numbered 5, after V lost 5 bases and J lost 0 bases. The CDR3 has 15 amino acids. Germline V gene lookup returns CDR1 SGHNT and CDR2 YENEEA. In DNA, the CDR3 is TGTGCCAGCAGCCGGGGGACAGGACTGAACACTGAAGCTTTCTTT. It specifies CASSRGTGLNTEAFF.

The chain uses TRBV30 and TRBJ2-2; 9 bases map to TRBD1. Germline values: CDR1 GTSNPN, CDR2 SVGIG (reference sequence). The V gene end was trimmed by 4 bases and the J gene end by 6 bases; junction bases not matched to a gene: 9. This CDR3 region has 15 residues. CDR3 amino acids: CAWKFRDRVSGELFF. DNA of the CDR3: TGTGCCTGGAAATTCCGGGACAGGGTATCCGGGGAGCTGTTTTTT.